This T cell receptor (beta chain) emerged from a study of cytomegalovirus exposure and HLA in healthy donors. Study at large: Within the Caucasian-associated ancestry cluster were roughly 81% of the approximately 400 genotyped donors.

Germline values: CDR1 SGHRS, CDR2 YFSETQ. The CDR3 sequence is 16 residues long. J was trimmed by 6 bases and V by 0 bases; bases with no gene match: 8. Primers for the PCR totalled 60 Vbeta and 13 Jbeta. Measured with immunoSEQ multiplex PCR; TCRdb has only the in-frame clones, and not every one. The data hold 100,000 or so clones, with about 74% observed a single time. General study points: Common viral pathogens (according to a later analysis) appeared linked to several of the most significant clusters. The authors judged a highly shared variant cluster likely a sequencing artifact. Reported performance of the classifier showed diagnosis of cytomegalovirus status with high specificity and sensitivity.

Worth noting for this clone: Its antigen is unidentified.

The clonotype was recovered from a female donor in good health and CMV-seronegative. The specimen was PBMCs. This chain links TRBV5-1 with TRBJ2-3; the match to TRBD2 covers 9 bases. The CDR3 loop is CASSLDGLAGSDTQYF. The CDR3 DNA reads as TGCGCCAGCAGCTTGGATGGGCTAGCGGGATCGGATACGCAGTATTTT.